The 19 T cell receptor beta chains presented below share a single source sample, sequenced in a study of blood T cell repertoires in COVID-19. Sequencing was performed with immunoSEQ multiplex PCR; in TCRdb, only in-frame clones are kept and a portion is missing. The sample carries around 160,000 clones, roughly 90% recorded once. What was sequenced was peripheral blood. Receptor source: a man aged 60 to 69 with acute or convalescent COVID-19.

The genes are TRBV10-1 and TRBJ2-7; D may be TRBD2 (6 bases). V was cut by 0 bases and J by 2 bases, with 14 bases left in between. Germline CDR1 is WNHNN and CDR2 is SYGVQD (reference sequence). CDR3 size: 16 residues. In DNA, the CDR3 is TGCGCCAGCAGTGAGTCCGGGACTCGTAATACCTACGAGCAGTACTTC. Translation: CASSESGTRNTYEQYF.

The J gene is TRBJ2-7, the V gene TRBV14, with 9 bases identical to TRBD1. The CDR3 is 14 residues long. Germline CDR1 and CDR2: SGHDN and FVKESK. V trimming: 4 bases; J trimming: 6 bases; junction bases outside the gene matches: 7. The CDR3 region has the DNA TGTGCCAGCAGCCCGGGGGACAGGGAATCCGAGCAGTACTTC. This translates into CASSPGDRESEQYF.

The chain recombines TRBV27 with TRBJ1-5, with 7 bases fitting TRBD1. Germline lookup yields CDR1 MNHEY and CDR2 SMNVEV (reference sequence). J lost 4 bases, V lost 5 bases, and 5 bases had no gene match. The CDR3 spans 14 residues. The CDR3 region has the DNA TGTGCCAGCAGTGGAGGGACAGCAAATCAGCCCCAGCATTTT. Translation gives CASSGGTANQPQHF.

In its sample, this clone was seen a few times. This chain connects TRBV28 to TRBJ1-2; 8 nucleotides match TRBD1. The CDR3 has 13 amino acids. Germline CDR1 and CDR2: MDHEN and SYDVKM. V lost 10 bases, J lost 2 bases, and 6 bases stayed unmatched. The CDR3: CATTTGDNYGYTF. The CDR3 nucleotides read TGTGCCACTACGACAGGGGACAACTATGGCTACACCTTC.

The genes are TRBV6-6 and TRBJ2-7, with D maybe TRBD1 (6 bases). Germline V lookup: CDR1 MNHNY, CDR2 SVGAGI (reference sequence). The CDR3 is 11 amino acids. Trimming pared 8 bases from V and 7 bases from J, leaving 12 bases between. The CDR3, as DNA: TGTGCCAGCCAGGGGTTCGGGGAGCAGTACTTC. As protein: CASQGFGEQYF.

There are a few counts of this clone. The chain combines TRBV2 with TRBJ2-7, with TRBD1 as a possible D gene (7 bases). The V end lost 7 bases, the J end lost 3 bases, and 16 bases lay between the germline ends. This CDR3 has 14 amino acids. Germline V CDR1 and CDR2: SNHLY, FYNNEI. The CDR3 DNA reads TGTGCCAGCACTCCAACCCAGGGGGGCTACGAGCAGTACTTC. Its translation: CASTPTQGGYEQYF.

The V call is TRBV4-1, the J call TRBJ1-2; D gene ambiguous. From germline, CDR1 is MGHRA and CDR2 YSYEKL. The CDR3 spans 14 residues. Trimming stripped 0 bases from V and 8 bases from J, with 13 bases between. As DNA, the CDR3 is TGCGCCAGCAGCCAAGACCAGGATTTGAGCGGCTACACCTTC. It codes for CASSQDQDLSGYTF.

The chain employs TRBV9 and TRBJ1-5, with TRBD1 matching 8 bases. The germline CDR1 and CDR2 sequences are SGDLS and YYNGEE. This CDR3 is built from 13 residues. V shed 6 bases, J shed 6 bases, and the junction held 5 bases outside the gene matches. The DNA for the CDR3 is TGTGCCAGCAAACAGGGGGAATTTCAGCCCCAGCATTTT. It specifies CASKQGEFQPQHF.

The chain couples TRBV27 to TRBJ2-2; TRBD2 matches 10 bases. V lost 10 bases and J lost 1; bases outside the gene matches: 18. The germline gives CDR1 MNHEY, CDR2 SMNVEV (reference sequence). The CDR3 is made up of 19 amino acids. The CDR3 DNA reads TGTGCCATCGGTTCCCCGGGACTAGCGTTAGTGGGGAACACCGGGGAGCTGTTTTTT. Translation gives CAIGSPGLALVGNTGELFF.

The chain recombines TRBV2 with TRBJ2-7, with D possibly matching TRBD2 (7 bases). The V end lost 5 bases, the J end lost 4 bases, and 15 bases lay between the germline ends. The germline V gene encodes CDR1 SNHLY and CDR2 FYNNEI. This CDR3 comprises 14 residues. For the CDR3, the DNA is TGTGCCAGCAGTCTTCGGGGGGCGACATACGAGCAGTACTTC. This translates into CASSLRGATYEQYF.

The chain carries TRBV29-1 and TRBJ2-1; TRBD2 agrees at 8 bases. This CDR3 has 16 residues. The trim removed 0 bases at V and 0 bases at J, leaving 4 bases unmatched. Germline CDR1 is SQVTM and CDR2 is ANQGSEA. The CDR3 reads CSVEEGGGSSYNEQFF. The CDR3 DNA reads TGCAGCGTTGAAGAAGGCGGGGGGAGCTCCTACAATGAGCAGTTCTTC.

CDR3 protein: CASSFQGLAKNIQYF. CDR3 coding DNA: TGTGCCAGCAGTTTTCAGGGATTAGCCAAAAACATTCAGTACTTC. The chain recombines TRBV28 with TRBJ2-4, with a possible D match to TRBD1 (5 bases). The CDR3 has 15 amino acids. The V end was cut by 3 bases, the J end by 0 bases, with 9 bases between. CDR1 MDHEN and CDR2 SYDVKM come from the germline V gene.

The V call is TRBV19, the J call TRBJ2-5, with D perhaps TRBD2 (5 bases). The CDR3 runs to 13 residues. The ends were cut back, 5 bases at V and 4 bases at J, with 11 bases in the middle. Looked up from germline, CDR1 is LNHDA and CDR2 is SQIVND (reference sequence). This chain's CDR3 is CASSSASRETQYF. The CDR3 DNA is TGTGCCAGTAGTTCGGCTAGCAGAGAGACCCAGTACTTC. The complete variable domain, with remaining parts taken from reference TRBV19 and TRBJ2-5, reads DGGITQSPKYLFRKEGQNVTLSCEQNLNHDAMYWYRQDPGQGLRLIYYSQIVNDFQKGDIAEGYSVSREKKESFPLTVTSAQKNPTAFYLCASSSASRETQYFGPGTRLLVL.

The rearrangement links TRBV12-3 or TRBV12-4 to TRBJ1-1; D ambiguous. V shed 2 bases and J shed 4 bases, with 8 bases lying between them. The CDR3 covers 13 residues. The CDR3 loop is CASSLKEGTEAFF. The CDR3 bases are TGTGCCAGCAGTTTAAAAGAGGGCACTGAAGCTTTCTTT.

This clone was observed a single time. The chain combines TRBV18 with TRBJ1-5, with a tentative D call TRBD1 (5 bases). The CDR3 totals 16 residues. With 3 bases removed from V and 3 bases from J, the gap between germline ends came to 15 bases. The germline V gene encodes CDR1 KGHSH and CDR2 LQKENI. The CDR3 here is CASSPGGPMANQPQHF. The DNA for the CDR3 is TGTGCCAGCTCACCGGGGGGACCGATGGCCAATCAGCCCCAGCATTTT.

The V call is TRBV15, the J call TRBJ1-1; a possible D gene is TRBD1 (5 bases). This CDR3 has 15 residues. The germline gives CDR1 LNHNV, CDR2 YYDKDF (reference sequence). The V end lost 0 bases, the J end lost 2 bases, and 10 bases lay between the germline ends. The CDR3 DNA reads as TGTGCCACCAGCAGAGATAAGGGGTTCAACACTGAAGCTTTCTTT. Residues: CATSRDKGFNTEAFF.

The chain employs TRBV2 and TRBJ1-2, with D possibly TRBD1 on 6 matching bases. Per the germline V gene, CDR1 is SNHLY and CDR2 is FYNNEI. The CDR3 covers 15 residues. V was shortened by 4 bases and J by 5 bases, with 17 bases between the two germline ends. This chain's CDR3 is CASSVMETGPYGYTF. For the CDR3, the DNA is TGTGCCAGCAGTGTTATGGAGACAGGCCCTTATGGCTACACCTTC.

The chain is built from TRBV13 and TRBJ1-1; 10 bases agree with TRBD1. The CDR3 consists of 16 residues. J was trimmed by 5 bases and V by 3 bases; bases with no gene match: 9. In germline, CDR1 is PRHDT, CDR2 FYEKMQ (reference sequence). In nucleotides, the CDR3 is TGTGCCAGCAGCTTCGGGGACAGGGGAGTTGGGACTGAAGCTTTCTTT. Translation gives CASSFGDRGVGTEAFF.

The J gene is TRBJ1-5, the V gene TRBV19, with D perhaps matching TRBD1 (5 bases). The CDR3 is made up of 20 amino acids. In germline, CDR1 is LNHDA, CDR2 SQIVND (reference sequence). V dropped 1 base and J dropped 4 bases, with 26 bases sitting between them. The CDR3, as DNA: TGTGCCAGTAGTATAGGGGCAGCTCGGGGGGTACGAACTCCAAATCAGCCCCAGCATTTT. Amino acid sequence: CASSIGAARGVRTPNQPQHF.